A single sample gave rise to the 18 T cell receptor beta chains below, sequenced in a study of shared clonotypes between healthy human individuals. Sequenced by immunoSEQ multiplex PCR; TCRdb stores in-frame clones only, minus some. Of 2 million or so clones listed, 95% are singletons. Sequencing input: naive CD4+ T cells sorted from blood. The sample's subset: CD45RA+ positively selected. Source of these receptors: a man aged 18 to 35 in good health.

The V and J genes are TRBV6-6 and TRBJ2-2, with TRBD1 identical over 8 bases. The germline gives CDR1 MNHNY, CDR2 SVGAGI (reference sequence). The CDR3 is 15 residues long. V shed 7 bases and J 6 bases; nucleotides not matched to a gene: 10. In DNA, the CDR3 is TGTGCCAGCATGAAAGGGGACAGGCCCCCCGGGGAGCTGTTTTTT. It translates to CASMKGDRPPGELFF.

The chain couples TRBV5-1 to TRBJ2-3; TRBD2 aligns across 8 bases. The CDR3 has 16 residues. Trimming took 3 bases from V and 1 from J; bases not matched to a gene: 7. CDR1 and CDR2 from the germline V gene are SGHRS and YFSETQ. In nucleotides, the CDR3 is TGCGCCAGCAGCTCCACGAGCGGGAGTGGCACAGATACGCAGTATTTT. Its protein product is CASSSTSGSGTDTQYF.

The CDR3 DNA is TGTGCCATCAGTGACCAAGGGGGGGCAGATACGCAGTATTTT. It specifies CAISDQGGADTQYF. The chain uses TRBV10-3 and TRBJ2-3, with TRBD2 as a possible D gene (7 bases). CDR3 length: 14 amino acids. Trimming removed 3 bases at V and 4 bases at J, with 11 bases between. Germline V gene data show CDR1 as ENHRY and CDR2 as SYGVKD.

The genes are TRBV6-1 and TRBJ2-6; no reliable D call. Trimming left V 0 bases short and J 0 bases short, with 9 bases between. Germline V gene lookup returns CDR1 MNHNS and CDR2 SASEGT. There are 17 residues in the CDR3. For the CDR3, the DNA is TGTGCCAGCAGTGAAGCGACTTTTGCCTCTGGGGCCAACGTCCTGACTTTC. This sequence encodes CASSEATFASGANVLTF.

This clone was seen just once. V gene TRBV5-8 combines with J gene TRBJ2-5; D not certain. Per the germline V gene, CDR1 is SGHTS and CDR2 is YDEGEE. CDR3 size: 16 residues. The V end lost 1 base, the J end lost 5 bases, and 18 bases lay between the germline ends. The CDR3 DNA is TGTGCCAGCAGCTTGTTTTTACAGTCAGGACGGGAGACCCAGTACTTC. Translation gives CASSLFLQSGRETQYF.

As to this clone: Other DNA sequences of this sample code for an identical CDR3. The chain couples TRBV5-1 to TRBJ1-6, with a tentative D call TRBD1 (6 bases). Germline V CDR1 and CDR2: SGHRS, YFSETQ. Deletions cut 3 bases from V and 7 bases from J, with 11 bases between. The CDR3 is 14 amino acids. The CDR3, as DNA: TGCGCCAGCAGCTCGGGACAAGCGAATTCACCCCTCCACTTT. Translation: CASSSGQANSPLHF. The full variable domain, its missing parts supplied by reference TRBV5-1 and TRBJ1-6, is KAGVTQTPRYLIKTRGQQVTLSCSPISGHRSVSWYQQTPGQGLQFLFEYFSETQRNKGNFPGRFSGRQFSNSRSEMNVSTLELGDSALYLCASSSGQANSPLHFGNGTRLTVT.

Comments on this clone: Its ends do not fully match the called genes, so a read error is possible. The CDR3 spells CASSSGQINLPGGYEQYF. The CDR3 region has the DNA TGTGCTAGCAGCTCGGGACAGATCAACCTACCGGGGGGCTACGAGCAGTACTTC. The V gene is TRBV7-7, the J gene TRBJ2-7; D may match TRBD1 or TRBD2 (7 bases each). Germline CDR1 is SSHAT and CDR2 is FNYEAQ (reference sequence). The CDR3 extends over 18 amino acids.

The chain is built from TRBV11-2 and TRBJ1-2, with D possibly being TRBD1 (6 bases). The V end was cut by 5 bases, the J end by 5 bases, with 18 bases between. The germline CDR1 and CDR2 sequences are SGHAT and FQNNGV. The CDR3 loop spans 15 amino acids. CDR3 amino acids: CASSPQQGTEYGYTF. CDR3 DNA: TGTGCCAGCAGCCCCCAACAGGGAACGGAGTATGGCTACACCTTC.

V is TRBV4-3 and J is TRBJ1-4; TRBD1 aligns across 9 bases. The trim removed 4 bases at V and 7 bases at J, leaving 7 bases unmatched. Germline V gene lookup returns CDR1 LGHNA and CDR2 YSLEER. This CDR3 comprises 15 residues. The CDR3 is CASSREQGASEKLFF. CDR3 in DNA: TGCGCCAGCAGCCGAGAACAGGGGGCGAGTGAAAAACTGTTTTTT.

This CDR3 is CASSLRLGSGYGYTF. DNA of the CDR3: TGCGCCAGCAGCTTGAGGCTGGGCTCCGGCTATGGCTACACCTTC. The V gene is TRBV5-1, the J gene TRBJ1-2; unclear D gene. The CDR3 is made up of 15 amino acids. Deletions cut 1 base from V and 4 bases from J, with 14 bases between. Germline V gives CDR1 SGHRS, CDR2 YFSETQ.

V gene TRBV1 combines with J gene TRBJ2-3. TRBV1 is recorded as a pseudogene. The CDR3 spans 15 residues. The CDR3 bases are TGCACCAGCGTTACTTTCGGACCCCTCACAGATACGCAGTATTTT. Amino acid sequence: CTSVTFGPLTDTQYF.

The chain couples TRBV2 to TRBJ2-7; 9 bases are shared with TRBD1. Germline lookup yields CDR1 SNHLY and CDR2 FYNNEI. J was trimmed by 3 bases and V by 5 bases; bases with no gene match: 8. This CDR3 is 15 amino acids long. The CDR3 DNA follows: TGTGCCAGCAGTATTCCCGGGACAGGGAACTACGAGCAGTACTTC. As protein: CASSIPGTGNYEQYF.

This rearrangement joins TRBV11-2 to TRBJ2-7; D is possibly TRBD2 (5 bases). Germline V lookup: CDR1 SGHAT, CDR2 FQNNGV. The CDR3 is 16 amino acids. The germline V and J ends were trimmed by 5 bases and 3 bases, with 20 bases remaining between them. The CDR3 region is CASSPGRSRADYEQYF. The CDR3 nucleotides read TGTGCCAGCAGCCCCGGTAGAAGTAGAGCGGACTACGAGCAGTACTTC.

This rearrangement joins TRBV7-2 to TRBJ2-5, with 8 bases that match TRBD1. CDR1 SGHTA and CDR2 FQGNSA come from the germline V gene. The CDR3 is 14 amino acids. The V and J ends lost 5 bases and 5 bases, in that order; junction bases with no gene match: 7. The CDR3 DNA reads TGTGCCAGCAGCGGCAGGACAGGGTCCGAGACCCAGTACTTC. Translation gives CASSGRTGSETQYF.

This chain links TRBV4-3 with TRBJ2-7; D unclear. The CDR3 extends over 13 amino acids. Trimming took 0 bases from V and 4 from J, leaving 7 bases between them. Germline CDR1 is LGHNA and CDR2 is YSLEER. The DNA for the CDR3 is TGCGCCAGCAGCCAAGACTTGGGGTACGAGCAGTACTTC. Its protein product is CASSQDLGYEQYF.

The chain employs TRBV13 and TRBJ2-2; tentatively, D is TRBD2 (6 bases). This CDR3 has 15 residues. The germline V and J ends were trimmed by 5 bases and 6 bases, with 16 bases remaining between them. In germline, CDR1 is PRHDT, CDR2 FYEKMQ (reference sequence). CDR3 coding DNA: TGTGCCAGCAGCACCCGGGACTTGTTGTCCGGGGAGCTGTTTTTT. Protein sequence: CASSTRDLLSGELFF.

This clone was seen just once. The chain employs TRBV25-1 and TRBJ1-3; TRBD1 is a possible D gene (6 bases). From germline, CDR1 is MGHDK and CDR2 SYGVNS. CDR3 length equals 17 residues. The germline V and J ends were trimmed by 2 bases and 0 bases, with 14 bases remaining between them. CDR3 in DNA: TGTGCCAGCAGTGAACCTCTCCAGGGGCTCTCTGGAAACACCATATATTTT. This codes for CASSEPLQGLSGNTIYF.

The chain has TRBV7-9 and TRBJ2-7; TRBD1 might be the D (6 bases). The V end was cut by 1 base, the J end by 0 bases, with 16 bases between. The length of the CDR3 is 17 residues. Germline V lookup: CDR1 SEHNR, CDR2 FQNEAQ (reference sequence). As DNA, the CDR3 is TGTGCCAGCAGCTTAGGTGGGACAAAAGTGAACTCCTACGAGCAGTACTTC. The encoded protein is CASSLGGTKVNSYEQYF.